This T cell receptor (beta chain) was retrieved from a study of B cell selection in AIRE deficiency. The study, taken as a whole, reports: CDR3s were shorter in shared Treg sequences, reflecting few non-templated nucleotide insertions. Of about 3,900 shared Treg TCRbeta sequences, about 30% were healthy-donor-only and 7% to 9.5% patient-only. Tconv and Treg cells from AIRE-deficient patients resembled healthy donors in TCRBV usage, CDR3 length and diversity.

As for this clone: Its antigen is as yet unknown.

Regulatory T cells were sorted as CD4+CD25hiCD127low/negative cells. Germline V gene data show CDR1 as MDHEN and CDR2 as SYDVKM. V gave up 7 bases and J gave up 10 bases, with 14 bases separating them. This CDR3 contains 12 residues. Methods used by the authors: Treg pools: 51,000 or so distinct patient, 92,000 or so donor TCRbeta sequences. TCRdb's copy holds only in-frame clones and misses some; the assay was immunoSEQ multiplex PCR. The V and J calls and clone size were taken over from that table, and D and trimming were inferred from the DNA. The table shows about 21,000 clones, with approximately 94% occurring only once.

The clonotype comes from a human donor with AIRE deficiency. The chain carries TRBV28 and TRBJ2-1; D is possibly TRBD2 (5 bases). The specimen was Tregs sorted from PBMCs. Here the CDR3 DNA reads TGTGCCAGCACCATTACCGGGAAGGAGCAGTTCTTC. It encodes CASTITGKEQFF.